This T cell receptor (beta chain) was recorded in a study of blood T cell repertoires in COVID-19 (dated by TCRdb to about 2020). About the study as a whole: The collaborator samples originated in the United States, Italy and Spain and spanned the acute and convalescent phases of COVID-19. The prospective study material was composed of cDNA or gDNA derived from T cells, B-cell-depleted T cells, or PBMCs. The dataset comprised deeply sampled blood TCRbeta repertoires from subjects exposed to, actively infected with, or recovered from COVID-19. The repertoires were released in a freely available public database intended as a resource for research on the immune response to SARS-CoV-2. The samples were drawn from two sources: the first 160 participants of the ongoing ImmuneRACE study, and 1,200 or so subjects contributed by 6 global collaborators. The sample metadata nearly always contained a de-identified subject ID, COVID-19 status, age in years and sex. Where HLA class I and class II types were available, the types were taken from metadata supplied by the sample provider, not from assay-based typing. The paper's findings and limits, for the study overall: The amount of clinical and demographic metadata varied by source and participant and was provided uncurated.

The immunoSEQ Assay, a bias-controlled multiplex PCR, was used to amplify TCRbeta CDR3 regions from genomic DNA. On the authors' methods: Nucleated cell counts per sample were estimated from amplification of reference gene primers within the assay. Sequence reads were collapsed and filtered to measure the absolute abundance of every unique TCRbeta CDR3 rearrangement. Productive Simpson clonality was computed per sample as the square root of Simpson's diversity index over productive rearrangements. TCRdb re-hosts the immuneACCESS table, in-frame sequences only. Its copies lack some clones; in the studies checked, an unresolved V gene accounts for under half of them, and the cause for the rest is not known. The V and J calls and clone size come from that table; D and trimming were worked out from the DNA. In this sample the table shows about 190,000 clones, 80% of which occur a single time. Under 8% of the sample belongs to the ten largest clones.

Collaborating institutions collected whole blood in K2EDTA tubes following their own protocols. For TCRbeta analysis, collaborator samples were shipped as frozen whole blood, as isolated PBMCs, or as DNA extracted from either sample type. CDR3 length: 16 amino acids, cysteine to phenylalanine. Only CDR3 DNA is held: 48 bases, read in frame from base 1. CDR1 and CDR2 were assigned from the germline V gene as MNHNS and SASEGT. V lost 3 bases and J lost 3 bases, and the count of bases not matched to a germline gene is 7. In regard to this clone: Its antigen is not yet known. Base qualities are not recorded, but no much larger clone differs from it by a single base.

Sequencing input: peripheral blood. The origin of this receptor is a man aged 60 to 69 with acute or convalescent COVID-19. Recombination connected TRBV6-1 to TRBJ2-3, with 9 middle bases fitting TRBD2. The CDR3 has the sequence CASSEISGSWTDTQYF. The sequenced DNA: TGTGCCAGCAGTGAGATTAGCGGGAGTTGGACAGATACGCAGTATTTT.